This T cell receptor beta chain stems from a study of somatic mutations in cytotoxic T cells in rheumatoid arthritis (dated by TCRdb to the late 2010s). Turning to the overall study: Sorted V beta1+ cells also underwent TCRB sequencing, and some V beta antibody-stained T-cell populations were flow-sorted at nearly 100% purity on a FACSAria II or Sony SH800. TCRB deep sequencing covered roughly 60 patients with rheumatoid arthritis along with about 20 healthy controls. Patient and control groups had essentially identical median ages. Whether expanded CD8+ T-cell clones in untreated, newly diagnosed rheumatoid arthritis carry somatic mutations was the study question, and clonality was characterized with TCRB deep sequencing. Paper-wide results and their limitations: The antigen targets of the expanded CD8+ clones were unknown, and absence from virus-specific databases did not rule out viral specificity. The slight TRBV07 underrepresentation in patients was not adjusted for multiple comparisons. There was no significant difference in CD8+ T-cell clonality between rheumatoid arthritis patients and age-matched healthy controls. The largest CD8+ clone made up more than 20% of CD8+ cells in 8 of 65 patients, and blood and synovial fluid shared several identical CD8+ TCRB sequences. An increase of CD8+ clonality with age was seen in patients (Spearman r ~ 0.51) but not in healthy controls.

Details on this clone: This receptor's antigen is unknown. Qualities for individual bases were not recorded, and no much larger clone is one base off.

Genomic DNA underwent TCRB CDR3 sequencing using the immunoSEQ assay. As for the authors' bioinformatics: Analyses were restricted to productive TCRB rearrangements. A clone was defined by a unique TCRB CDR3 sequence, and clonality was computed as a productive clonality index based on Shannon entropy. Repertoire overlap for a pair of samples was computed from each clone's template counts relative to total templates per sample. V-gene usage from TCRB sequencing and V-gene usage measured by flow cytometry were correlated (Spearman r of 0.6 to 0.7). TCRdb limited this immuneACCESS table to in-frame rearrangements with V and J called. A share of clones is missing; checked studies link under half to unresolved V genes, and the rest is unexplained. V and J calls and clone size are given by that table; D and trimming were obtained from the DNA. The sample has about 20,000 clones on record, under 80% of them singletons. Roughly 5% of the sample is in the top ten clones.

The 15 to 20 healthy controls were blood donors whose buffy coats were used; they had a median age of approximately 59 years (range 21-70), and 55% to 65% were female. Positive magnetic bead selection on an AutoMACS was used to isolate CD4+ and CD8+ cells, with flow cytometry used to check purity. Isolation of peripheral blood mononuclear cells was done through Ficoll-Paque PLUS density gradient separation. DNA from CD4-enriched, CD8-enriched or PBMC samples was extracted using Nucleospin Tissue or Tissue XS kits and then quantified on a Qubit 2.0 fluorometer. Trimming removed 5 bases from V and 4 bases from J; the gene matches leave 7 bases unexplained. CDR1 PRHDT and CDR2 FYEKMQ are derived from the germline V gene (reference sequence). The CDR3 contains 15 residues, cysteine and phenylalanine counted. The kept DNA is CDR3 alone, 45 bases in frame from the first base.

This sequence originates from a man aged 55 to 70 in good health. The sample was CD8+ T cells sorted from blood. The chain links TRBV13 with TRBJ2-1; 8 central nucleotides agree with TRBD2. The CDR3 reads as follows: CASSPASGGYNEQFF. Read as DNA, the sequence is TGTGCCAGCAGCCCCGCCAGCGGGGGTTACAATGAGCAGTTCTTC.